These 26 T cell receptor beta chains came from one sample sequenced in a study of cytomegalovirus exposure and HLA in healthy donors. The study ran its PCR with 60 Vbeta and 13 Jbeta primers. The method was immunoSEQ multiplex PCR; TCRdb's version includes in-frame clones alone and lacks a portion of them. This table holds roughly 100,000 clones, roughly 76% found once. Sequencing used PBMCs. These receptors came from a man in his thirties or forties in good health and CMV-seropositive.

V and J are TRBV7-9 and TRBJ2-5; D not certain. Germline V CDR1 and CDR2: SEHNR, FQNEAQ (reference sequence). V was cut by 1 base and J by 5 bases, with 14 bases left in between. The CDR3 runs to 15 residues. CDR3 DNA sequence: TGTGCCAGCAGCTTAGAATATACTAACGGGGAGACCCAGTACTTC. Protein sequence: CASSLEYTNGETQYF.

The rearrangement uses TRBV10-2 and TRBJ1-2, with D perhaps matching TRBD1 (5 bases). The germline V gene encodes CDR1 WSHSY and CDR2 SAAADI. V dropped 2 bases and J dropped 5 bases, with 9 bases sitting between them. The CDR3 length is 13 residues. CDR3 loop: CASSEDSVYGYTF. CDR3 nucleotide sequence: TGCGCCAGCAGTGAGGACAGTGTTTATGGCTACACCTTC.

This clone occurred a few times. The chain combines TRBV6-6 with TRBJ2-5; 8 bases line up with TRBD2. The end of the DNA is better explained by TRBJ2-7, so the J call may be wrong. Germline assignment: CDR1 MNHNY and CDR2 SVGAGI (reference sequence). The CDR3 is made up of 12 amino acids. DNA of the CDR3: TGTGCCAGCAGGCCGGGGGGGCCCGAGCAGTACTTC. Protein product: CASRPGGPEQYF.

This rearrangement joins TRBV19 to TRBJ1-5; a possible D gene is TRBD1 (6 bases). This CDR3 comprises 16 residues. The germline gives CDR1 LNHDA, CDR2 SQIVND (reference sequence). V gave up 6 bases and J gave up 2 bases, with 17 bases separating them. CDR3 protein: CASRNRAGSGNQPQHF. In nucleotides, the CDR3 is TGTGCCAGTAGAAACAGGGCAGGTTCTGGCAATCAGCCCCAGCATTTT.

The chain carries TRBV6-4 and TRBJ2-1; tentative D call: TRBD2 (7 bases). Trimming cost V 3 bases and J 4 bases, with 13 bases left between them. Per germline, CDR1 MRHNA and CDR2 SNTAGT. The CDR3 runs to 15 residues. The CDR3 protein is CASSDEGGGYNEQFF. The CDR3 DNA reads TGTGCCAGCAGTGATGAGGGGGGGGGTTACAATGAGCAGTTCTTC.

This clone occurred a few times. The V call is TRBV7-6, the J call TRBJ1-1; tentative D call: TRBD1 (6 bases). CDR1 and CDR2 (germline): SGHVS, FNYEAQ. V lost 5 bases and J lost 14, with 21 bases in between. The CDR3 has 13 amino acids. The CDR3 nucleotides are TGTGCCAGCAGCCCTGACCGACAGGTAGGAGTGTTCTTT. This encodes CASSPDRQVGVFF.

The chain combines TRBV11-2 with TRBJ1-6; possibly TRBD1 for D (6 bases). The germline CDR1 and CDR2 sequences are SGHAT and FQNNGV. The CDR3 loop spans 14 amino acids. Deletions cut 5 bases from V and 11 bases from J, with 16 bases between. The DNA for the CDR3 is TGTGCCAGCAGCGACCTCGGGGACACAACACCCCTCCACTTT. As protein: CASSDLGDTTPLHF. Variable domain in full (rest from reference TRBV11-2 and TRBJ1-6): EAGVAQSPRYKIIEKRQSVAFWCNPISGHATLYWYQQILGQGPKLLIQFQNNGVVDDSQLPKDRFSAERLKGVDSTLKIQPAKLEDSAVYLCASSDLGDTTPLHFGNGTRLTVT.

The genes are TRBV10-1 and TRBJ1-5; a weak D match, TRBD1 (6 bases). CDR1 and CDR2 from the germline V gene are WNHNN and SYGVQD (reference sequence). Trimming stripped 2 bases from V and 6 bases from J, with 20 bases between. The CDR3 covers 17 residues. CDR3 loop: CASSEPILTGLPQPQHF. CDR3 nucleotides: TGCGCCAGCAGTGAGCCGATCCTTACAGGGTTACCTCAGCCCCAGCATTTT.

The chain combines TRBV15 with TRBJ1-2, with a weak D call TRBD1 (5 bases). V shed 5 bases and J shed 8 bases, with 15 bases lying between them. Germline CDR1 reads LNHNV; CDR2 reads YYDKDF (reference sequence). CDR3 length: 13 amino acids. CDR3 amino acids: CATSGGAGWGYTF. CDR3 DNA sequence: TGTGCCACCAGCGGAGGGGCAGGCTGGGGCTACACCTTC.

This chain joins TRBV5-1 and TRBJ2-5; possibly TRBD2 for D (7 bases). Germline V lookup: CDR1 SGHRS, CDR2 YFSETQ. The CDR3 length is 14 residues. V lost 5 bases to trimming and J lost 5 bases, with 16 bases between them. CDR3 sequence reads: CASSPGGPGETQYF. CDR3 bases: TGCGCCAGCAGTCCCGGGGGGCCCGGGGAGACCCAGTACTTC.

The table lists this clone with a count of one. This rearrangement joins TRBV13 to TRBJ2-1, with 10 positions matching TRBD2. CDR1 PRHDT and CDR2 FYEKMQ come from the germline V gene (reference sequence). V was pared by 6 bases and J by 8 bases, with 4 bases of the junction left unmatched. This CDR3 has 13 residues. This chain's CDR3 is CASSLGLAYEQFF. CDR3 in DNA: TGTGCCAGCAGTTTGGGACTAGCGTATGAGCAGTTCTTC.

The CDR3 bases are TGTGCCAGCCAACCTCGGGGAGGGTCCCCCCACTTT. Encoded protein: CASQPRGGSPHF. V is TRBV27 and J is TRBJ1-6; unclear D gene. Trimming removed 8 bases from V and 18 bases from J, with 20 bases in between. CDR1 and CDR2 from the germline V gene are MNHEY and SMNVEV (reference sequence). This CDR3 is 12 amino acids long.

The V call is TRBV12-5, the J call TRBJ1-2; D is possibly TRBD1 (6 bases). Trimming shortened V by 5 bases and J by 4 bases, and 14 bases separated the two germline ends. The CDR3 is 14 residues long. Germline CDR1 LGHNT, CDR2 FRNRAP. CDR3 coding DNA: TGTGCTAGTGGTCCTACCGGGACATCCTATGGCTACACCTTC. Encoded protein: CASGPTGTSYGYTF.

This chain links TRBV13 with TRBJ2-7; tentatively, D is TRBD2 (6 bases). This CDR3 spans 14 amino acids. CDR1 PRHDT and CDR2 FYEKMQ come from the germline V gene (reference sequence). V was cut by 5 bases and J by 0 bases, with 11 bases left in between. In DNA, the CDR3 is TGTGCCAGCAGCCAGGGACTCGTCTCCTACGAGCAGTACTTC. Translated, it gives CASSQGLVSYEQYF.

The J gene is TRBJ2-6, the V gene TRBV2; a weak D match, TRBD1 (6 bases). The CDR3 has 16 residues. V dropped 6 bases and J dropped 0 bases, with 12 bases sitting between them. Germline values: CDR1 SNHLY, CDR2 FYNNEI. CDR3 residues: CASRTDRTSGANVLTF. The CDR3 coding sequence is TGTGCCAGCAGAACTGACAGGACCTCTGGGGCCAACGTCCTGACTTTC.

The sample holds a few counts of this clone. Written as DNA, the CDR3 is TGTGCCAGCAATAGGGGGTCCGGGGAGACCCAGTACTTC. Protein sequence: CASNRGSGETQYF. This chain links TRBV6-5 with TRBJ2-5, with a possible D match to TRBD1 (6 bases). CDR1 is MNHEY and CDR2 is SVGAGI in the germline V gene. Deletions cut 7 bases from V and 5 bases from J, with 14 bases between. The CDR3 length is 13 residues.

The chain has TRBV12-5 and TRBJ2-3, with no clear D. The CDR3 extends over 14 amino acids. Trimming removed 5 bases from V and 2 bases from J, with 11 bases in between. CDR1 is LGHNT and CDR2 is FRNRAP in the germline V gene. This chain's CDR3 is CASGLRLATDTQYF. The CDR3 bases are TGTGCTAGTGGTCTCCGACTTGCCACAGATACGCAGTATTTT. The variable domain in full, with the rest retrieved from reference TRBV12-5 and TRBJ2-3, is DARVTQTPRHKVTEMGQEVTMRCQPILGHNTVFWYRQTMMQGLELLAYFRNRAPLDDSGMPKDRFSAEMPDATLATLKIQPSEPRDSAVYFCASGLRLATDTQYFGPGTRLTVL.

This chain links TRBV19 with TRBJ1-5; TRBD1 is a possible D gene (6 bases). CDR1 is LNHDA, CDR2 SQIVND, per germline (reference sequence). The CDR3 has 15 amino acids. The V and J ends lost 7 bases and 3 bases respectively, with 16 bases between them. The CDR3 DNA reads TGTGCCAGTAAAACCCCGACAGGTACCAATCAGCCCCAGCATTTT. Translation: CASKTPTGTNQPQHF. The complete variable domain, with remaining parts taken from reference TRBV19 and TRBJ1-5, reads DGGITQSPKYLFRKEGQNVTLSCEQNLNHDAMYWYRQDPGQGLRLIYYSQIVNDFQKGDIAEGYSVSREKKESFPLTVTSAQKNPTAFYLCASKTPTGTNQPQHFGDGTRLSIL.

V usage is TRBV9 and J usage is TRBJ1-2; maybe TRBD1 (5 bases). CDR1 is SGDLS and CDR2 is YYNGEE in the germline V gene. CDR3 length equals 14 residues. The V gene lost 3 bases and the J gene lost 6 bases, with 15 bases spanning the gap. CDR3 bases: TGTGCCAGCAGCGCCTCGGGGGGGGTAAATGGCTACACCTTC. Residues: CASSASGGVNGYTF.

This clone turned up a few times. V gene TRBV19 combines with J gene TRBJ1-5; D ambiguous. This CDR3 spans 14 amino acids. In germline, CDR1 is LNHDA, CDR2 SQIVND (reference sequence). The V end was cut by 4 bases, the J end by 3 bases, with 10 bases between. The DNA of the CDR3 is TGTGCCAGTAGTACCCGCGGGTACAATCAGCCCCAGCATTTT. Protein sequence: CASSTRGYNQPQHF.

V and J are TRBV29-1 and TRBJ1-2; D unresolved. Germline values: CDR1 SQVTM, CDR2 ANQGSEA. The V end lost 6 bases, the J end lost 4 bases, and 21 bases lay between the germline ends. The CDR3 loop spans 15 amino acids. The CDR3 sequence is CSVTDQTTIFYGYTF. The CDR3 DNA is TGCAGCGTGACTGATCAGACGACGATTTTCTATGGCTACACCTTC. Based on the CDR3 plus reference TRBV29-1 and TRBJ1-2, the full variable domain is SAVISQKPSRDICQRGTSLTIQCQVDSQVTMMFWYRQQPGQSLTLIATANQGSEATYESGFVIDKFPISRPNLTFSTLTVSNMSPEDSSIYLCSVTDQTTIFYGYTFGSGTRLTVV.

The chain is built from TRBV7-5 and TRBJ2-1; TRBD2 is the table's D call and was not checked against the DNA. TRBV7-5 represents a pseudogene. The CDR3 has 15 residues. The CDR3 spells CARSLKCGGHNEQFF. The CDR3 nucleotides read TGTGCCAGAAGCTTAAAGTGCGGGGGCCACAATGAGCAGTTCTTC.

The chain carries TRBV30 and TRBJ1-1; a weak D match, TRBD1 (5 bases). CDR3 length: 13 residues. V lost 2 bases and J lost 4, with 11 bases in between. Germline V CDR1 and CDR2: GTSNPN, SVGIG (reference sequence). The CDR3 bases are TGTGCCTGGAGTCAAATGGGGGGCACTGAAGCTTTCTTT. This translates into CAWSQMGGTEAFF.

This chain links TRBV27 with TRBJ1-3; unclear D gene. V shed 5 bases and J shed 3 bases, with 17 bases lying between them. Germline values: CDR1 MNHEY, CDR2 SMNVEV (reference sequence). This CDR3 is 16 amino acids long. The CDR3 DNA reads TGTGCCAGCAGTCCCCAAGGAGGAATCTTTGGAAACACCATATATTTT. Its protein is CASSPQGGIFGNTIYF.

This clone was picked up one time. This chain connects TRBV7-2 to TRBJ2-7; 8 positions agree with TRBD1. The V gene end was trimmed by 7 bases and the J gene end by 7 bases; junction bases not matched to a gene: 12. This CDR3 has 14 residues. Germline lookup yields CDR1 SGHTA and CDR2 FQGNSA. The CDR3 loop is CASTLAGGSREQYF. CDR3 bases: TGTGCCAGCACCCTAGCAGGGGGCTCTAGGGAGCAGTACTTC.

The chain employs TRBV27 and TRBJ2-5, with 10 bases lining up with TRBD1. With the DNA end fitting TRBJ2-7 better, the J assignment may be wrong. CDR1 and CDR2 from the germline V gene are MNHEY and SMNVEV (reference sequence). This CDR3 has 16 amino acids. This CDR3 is CASSFIDRGQTYEQYF. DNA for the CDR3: TGTGCCAGCAGTTTCATCGACAGGGGGCAGACCTACGAGCAGTACTTC.